Listed below are T cell receptor beta chains from one sample, sequenced in a study of neurological immune-mediated disorders. One entry per CDR3 protein, called by TCRdb with MiXCR from the 5' RACE reads. Among more than 75,000 distinct CDR3 sequences listed, 3% to 4.5% were seen once. Specimen: PBMCs. Receptor source: a woman aged 45 to 65 with multiple sclerosis. CDR3s leave out the opening cysteine and the closing phenylalanine or tryptophan. Each record gives: J gene, V gene, CDR3 protein.

>TRBJ2-3|TRBV20-1
SARAAGGTDTQY
>TRBJ2-1|TRBV25-1
ASSEVDPNPFIHNNEQF
>TRBJ1-1|TRBV20-1
RAHHGTEAF
>TRBJ2-3|TRBV20-1
SAEAGGPSTQY
>TRBJ2-1|TRBV20-1
SLRLAGGYNEQF
>TRBJ2-1|TRBV20-1
SARRSNEQF
>TRBJ1-5|TRBV7-8
ASSVDSTYQPQH
>TRBJ2-3|TRBV7-9
ASSRSGGTDTQY
>TRBJ2-7|TRBV11-2
ASSQLDNSYEQY
>TRBJ2-7|TRBV4-1
ASSQDPGSGVYEQY
>TRBJ2-6|TRBV5-1
ASSAILIAQGLGSGANVLT
>TRBJ1-1|TRBV6-5
ASWFGGNTEAF
>TRBJ2-1|TRBV5-1
ASSPKGQGTYNEQF
>TRBJ2-7|TRBV7-2
ASSISGRNYEQY
>TRBJ2-2|TRBV5-1
ASSLVRGANTGELF
>TRBJ2-2|TRBV7-2
ASSPGQGAQVTGELF
>TRBJ2-7|TRBV20-1
SARQSSGRSYEQY
>TRBJ1-4|TRBV20-1
SAARGNEKLF
>TRBJ1-6|TRBV20-1
SASDQTRWSYNSPLH
>TRBJ2-5|TRBV5-1
ASSLPQGAQETQY
>TRBJ2-3|TRBV5-1
ASSPGLAGATDTQY
>TRBJ1-1|TRBV12-3/TRBV12-4
ASSPGTSRTEAF
>TRBJ2-1|TRBV7-2
ASSLSGGAINEQF
>TRBJ2-7|TRBV7-2
ASSSSGGPREQY
>TRBJ2-3|TRBV6-2/TRBV6-3
AFTTDAGTGDTQY
>TRBJ2-5|TRBV7-6
ASSLRLAWSETQY
>TRBJ2-3|TRBV6-5
ASSTRVAGGGDTQY
>TRBJ2-1|TRBV5-1
ASSPQTSGGSYNEQF
>TRBJ2-3|TRBV11-3
ASSLTPVRADTQY
>TRBJ2-2|TRBV6-4
ASSEDGGNTGELF
>TRBJ1-5|TRBV7-2
ASSSYTVNQPQH
>TRBJ2-3|TRBV29-1
SVVSQGAIADTQY
>TRBJ2-5|TRBV2
ASFGGETQY
>TRBJ2-1|TRBV5-1
ASSDVEGVEQF
>TRBJ2-5|TRBV12-3/TRBV12-4
ASSLAIAEETQY
>TRBJ2-1|TRBV4-2
ASSQDPGQHYPTF
>TRBJ2-1|TRBV7-9
ASSTPGRGNEQF
>TRBJ1-2|TRBV16
ASSQSPGGRGYT
>TRBJ1-5|TRBV7-2
ASTLNWGLNQPQH
>TRBJ2-5|TRBV7-2
ASSSQTSVRETQY
>TRBJ1-6|TRBV20-1
SARDGQGSYNSPLH
>TRBJ2-3|TRBV29-1
SVVGSTDTQY
>TRBJ1-1|TRBV5-1
ASSLYGGLYTEAF
>TRBJ2-2|TRBV19
ASSILNTGELF
>TRBJ2-3|TRBV27
ASTIRDYLFPNRHTDTQY
>TRBJ2-2|TRBV15
ATSRDKRKLSTELF
>TRBJ1-1|TRBV10-3
AISGTGKAF
>TRBJ2-3|TRBV7-2
ASSRGPGEATDTQY
>TRBJ2-1|TRBV20-1
SARDYSRTLEQF